This T cell receptor (beta chain) was sequenced in a study of CD8+ T cells in alopecia areata. Whole-study results and caveats: Scalp sequencing also captures normal skin's resident alphabeta T cells. Mice showed clearer TCR sharing than patients did, a gap that was possibly HLA-related.

Per the germline V gene, CDR1 is SGHDT and CDR2 is YYEEEE. CDR3 length equals 15 residues. The V end lost 4 bases, the J end lost 2 bases, and 16 bases lay between the germline ends. TCR sequencing used cDNA made by reverse transcription of extracted RNA. Method: immunoSEQ multiplex PCR; TCRdb's copy keeps in-frame clones and lacks some. The table shows 120,000 to 150,000 clones, with about two thirds occurring only once. As to this clone: Its target is unknown.

The specimen was CD8+ T cells sorted from blood. The sequence derives from a human donor in good health. V and J are TRBV5-6 and TRBJ2-7; D call uncertain. CDR3 coding DNA: TGTGCCAGCAGCCTGCCAAATCTAGATCCCTACGAGCAGTACTTC. Encoded protein: CASSLPNLDPYEQYF.